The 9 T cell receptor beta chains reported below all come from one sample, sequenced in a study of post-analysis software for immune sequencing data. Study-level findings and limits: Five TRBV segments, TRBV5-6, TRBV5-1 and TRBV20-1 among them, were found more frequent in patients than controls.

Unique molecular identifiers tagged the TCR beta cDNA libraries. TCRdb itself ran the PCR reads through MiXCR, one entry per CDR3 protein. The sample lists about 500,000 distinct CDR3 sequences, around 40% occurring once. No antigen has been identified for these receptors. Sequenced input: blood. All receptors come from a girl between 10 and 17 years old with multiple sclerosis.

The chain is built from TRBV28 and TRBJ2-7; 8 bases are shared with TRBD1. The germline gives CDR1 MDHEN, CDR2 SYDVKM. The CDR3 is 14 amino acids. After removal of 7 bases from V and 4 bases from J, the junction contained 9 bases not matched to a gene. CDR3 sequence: CASTPPDRAYEQYF. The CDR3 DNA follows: TGTGCCAGCACCCCCCCGGACAGGGCATACGAGCAGTACTTC.

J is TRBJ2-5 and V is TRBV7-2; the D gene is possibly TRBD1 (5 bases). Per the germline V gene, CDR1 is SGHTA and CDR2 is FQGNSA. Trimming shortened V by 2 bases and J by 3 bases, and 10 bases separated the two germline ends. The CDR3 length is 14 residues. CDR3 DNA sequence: TGTGCCAGCAGCTTATTTTCAGGGAAAGAGACCCAGTACTTC. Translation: CASSLFSGKETQYF.

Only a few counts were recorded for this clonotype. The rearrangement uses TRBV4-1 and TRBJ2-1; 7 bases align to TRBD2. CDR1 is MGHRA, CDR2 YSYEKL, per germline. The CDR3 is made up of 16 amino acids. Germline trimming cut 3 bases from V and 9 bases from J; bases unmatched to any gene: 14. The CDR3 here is CASSQGGPSGLIEQFF. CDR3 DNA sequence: TGCGCCAGCAGCCAGGGAGGGCCTAGCGGTTTAATTGAGCAGTTCTTC.

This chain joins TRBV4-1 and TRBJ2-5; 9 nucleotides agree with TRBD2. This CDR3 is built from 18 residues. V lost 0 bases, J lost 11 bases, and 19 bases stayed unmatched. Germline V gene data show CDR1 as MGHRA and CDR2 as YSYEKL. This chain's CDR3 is CASSQDPASGTTYYEQYF. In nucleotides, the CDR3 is TGCGCCAGCAGCCAAGATCCCGCTAGCGGGACGACATACTATGAGCAGTACTTC.

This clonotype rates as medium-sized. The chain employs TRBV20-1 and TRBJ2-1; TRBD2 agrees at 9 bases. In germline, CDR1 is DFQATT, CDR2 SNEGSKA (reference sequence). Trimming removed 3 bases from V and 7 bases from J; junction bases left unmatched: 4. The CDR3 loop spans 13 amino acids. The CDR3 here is CSARREGGNEQFF. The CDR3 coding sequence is TGCAGTGCTAGGCGGGAGGGGGGGAATGAGCAGTTCTTC.

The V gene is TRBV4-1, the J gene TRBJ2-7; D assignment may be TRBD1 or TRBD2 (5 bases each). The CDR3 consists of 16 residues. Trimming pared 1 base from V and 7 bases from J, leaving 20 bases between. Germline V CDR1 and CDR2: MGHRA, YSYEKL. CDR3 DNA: TGCGCCAGCAGCCAAGGCCAACCGGGACCCCGAGTTGAGCAGTACTTC. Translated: CASSQGQPGPRVEQYF.

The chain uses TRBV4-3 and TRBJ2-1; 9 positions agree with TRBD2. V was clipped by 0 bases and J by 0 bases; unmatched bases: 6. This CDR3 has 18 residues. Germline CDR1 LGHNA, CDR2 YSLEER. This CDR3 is CASSQERGRGLSYNEQFF. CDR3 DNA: TGCGCCAGCAGCCAAGAACGCGGGAGGGGTCTCTCCTACAATGAGCAGTTCTTC.

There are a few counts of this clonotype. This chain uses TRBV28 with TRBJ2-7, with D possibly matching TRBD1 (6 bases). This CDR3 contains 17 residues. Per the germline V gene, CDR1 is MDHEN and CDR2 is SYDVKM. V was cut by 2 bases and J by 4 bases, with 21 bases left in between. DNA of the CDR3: TGTGCCAGCAGTTTAAGAGTCGAGGGGGTAGGCGTTTACGAGCAGTACTTC. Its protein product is CASSLRVEGVGVYEQYF. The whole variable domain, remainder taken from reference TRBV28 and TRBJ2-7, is DVKVTQSSRYLVKRTGEKVFLECVQDMDHENMFWYRQDPGLGLRLIYFSYDVKMKEKGDIPEGYSVSREKKERFSLILESASTNQTSMYLCASSLRVEGVGVYEQYFGPGTRLTVT.

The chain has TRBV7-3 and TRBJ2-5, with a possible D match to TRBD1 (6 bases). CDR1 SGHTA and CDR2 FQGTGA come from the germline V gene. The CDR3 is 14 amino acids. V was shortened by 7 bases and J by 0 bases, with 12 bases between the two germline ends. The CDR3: CASNKDSNQETQYF. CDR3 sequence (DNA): TGTGCCAGCAACAAGGACAGCAACCAAGAGACCCAGTACTTC. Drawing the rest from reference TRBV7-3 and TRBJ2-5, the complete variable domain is GAGVSQTPSNKVTEKGKYVELRCDPISGHTALYWYRQSLGQGPEFLIYFQGTGAADDSGLPNDRFFAVRPEGSVSTLKIQRTERGDSAVYLCASNKDSNQETQYFGPGTRLLVL.